This T cell receptor (beta chain) was identified in a study of T cell changes during pregnancy in multiple sclerosis. Method: immunoSEQ multiplex PCR; TCRdb's copy keeps in-frame clones and lacks some. The table has 66,000 or so clones, over 75% seen once; the top ten hold approximately 5.7%. Trimming shortened V by 11 bases and J by 10 bases, and 14 bases separated the two germline ends. This CDR3 comprises 10 residues. CDR1 and CDR2 (germline): MNHEY, SMNVEV (reference sequence). The chain has TRBV27 and TRBJ1-1, with D unclear. The TCR sequence derives from a female donor with multiple sclerosis, enrolled in a pregnancy study. The sample here was CD8+ T cells from peripheral blood mononuclear cells, taken before pregnancy. CDR3 residues: CAAGVFGAFF. In DNA form, the CDR3 reads TGTGCCGCCGGGGTTTTTGGAGCTTTCTTT.